A single sample gave rise to the 15 T cell receptor beta chains below, sequenced in a study of blood T cell repertoires in COVID-19. This table comes from immunoSEQ multiplex PCR, and its TCRdb copy is limited to in-frame clones, with some not included. The table has just over 150,000 clones, roughly nine tenths seen once; the top ten hold 15%. Sample: peripheral blood. The receptors here all came from a woman in her thirties or forties with acute or convalescent COVID-19.

This clone was seen only once. The CDR3 here is CASSLGRGSQETQYF. The CDR3 DNA reads TGTGCCAGCAGCTTAGGGCGGGGGTCCCAAGAGACCCAGTACTTC. This rearrangement joins TRBV7-3 to TRBJ2-5, with 7 bases matching TRBD2. Germline assignment: CDR1 SGHTA and CDR2 FQGTGA. The CDR3 consists of 15 residues. The V segment lost 2 bases and the J segment 1 base; nucleotides outside the gene matches: 4.

The chain combines TRBV7-3 with TRBJ1-2, with D tentatively TRBD1 (5 bases). CDR3 length: 13 residues. The germline V gene has CDR1 SGHTA and CDR2 FQGTGA. The V and J ends lost 5 bases and 0 bases respectively, with 7 bases between them. The CDR3 sequence: CASSTGANYGYTF. The CDR3 DNA is TGTGCCAGCAGCACGGGGGCTAACTATGGCTACACCTTC. Full variable domain (missing parts from reference TRBV7-3 and TRBJ1-2): GAGVSQTPSNKVTEKGKYVELRCDPISGHTALYWYRQSLGQGPEFLIYFQGTGAADDSGLPNDRFFAVRPEGSVSTLKIQRTERGDSAVYLCASSTGANYGYTFGSGTRLTVV.

The rearrangement uses TRBV30 and TRBJ1-5, with 10 positions matching TRBD1. The V gene's germline CDR1 is GTSNPN and CDR2 SVGIG (reference sequence). After removal of 2 bases from V and 6 bases from J, the junction contained 7 bases not matched to a gene. The CDR3 covers 15 residues. The CDR3 nucleotides read TGTGCCTGGAGTCGGGACAGGGGAGGGATTCAGCCCCAGCATTTT. Protein: CAWSRDRGGIQPQHF.

The J gene is TRBJ2-7, the V gene TRBV29-1; D uncertain. CDR1 is SQVTM and CDR2 is ANQGSEA in the germline V gene. The V end was cut by 4 bases, the J end by 6 bases, with 13 bases between. This CDR3 has 12 amino acids. Here the CDR3 reads CSVGQMIGEQYF. CDR3 nucleotides: TGCAGCGTTGGGCAGATGATTGGCGAGCAGTACTTC.

A single count supports this clone. In DNA form, the CDR3 reads TGTGCCAGTAGTGAACAATTCGGCAGGGGTGCACTAGCCAAAAACATTCAGTACTTC. It codes for CASSEQFGRGALAKNIQYF. The J gene is TRBJ2-4, the V gene TRBV19; D is perhaps TRBD1 (6 bases). Germline V CDR1 and CDR2: LNHDA, SQIVND (reference sequence). With 5 bases removed from V and 0 bases from J, the gap between germline ends came to 23 bases. The CDR3 contains 19 residues. Looking up the rest from reference TRBV19 and TRBJ2-4 gives the full variable domain: DGGITQSPKYLFRKEGQNVTLSCEQNLNHDAMYWYRQDPGQGLRLIYYSQIVNDFQKGDIAEGYSVSREKKESFPLTVTSAQKNPTAFYLCASSEQFGRGALAKNIQYFGAGTRLSVL.

This clone was observed a handful of times. The chain carries TRBV9 and TRBJ2-3; 11 nucleotides align to TRBD2. J lost 3 bases, V lost 2 bases, and 8 bases had no gene match. The length of the CDR3 is 17 residues. CDR1 and CDR2 (germline): SGDLS, YYNGEE. CDR3 protein: CASSVTSLAGGTDTQYF. The CDR3 DNA sequence: TGTGCCAGCAGCGTCACCTCCCTAGCGGGGGGTACAGATACGCAGTATTTT.

The table lists this clone with a count of one. This chain joins TRBV6-5 and TRBJ2-2, with 7 positions matching TRBD1. The germline CDR1 and CDR2 sequences are MNHEY and SVGAGI. Trimming took 7 bases from V and 0 from J; bases not matched to a gene: 5. CDR3 length: 15 amino acids. CDR3 bases: TGTGCCAGCAAAAGGACAGGAACGAACACCGGGGAGCTGTTTTTT. Translation gives CASKRTGTNTGELFF.

This chain connects TRBV5-1 to TRBJ2-3; 8 bases map to TRBD1. Germline V gene data show CDR1 as SGHRS and CDR2 as YFSETQ. The V gene end was trimmed by 4 bases and the J gene end by 4 bases; junction bases not matched to a gene: 2. The CDR3 length is 13 residues. The CDR3 DNA reads as TGCGCCAGCAGCCCGGACAGGGCAGATACGCAGTATTTT. Translated, it gives CASSPDRADTQYF.

CDR3 sequence reads: CASSRDYSTGGEKLFF. The DNA for the CDR3 is TGTGCCAGCAGCCGAGATTATTCGACAGGGGGCGAAAAACTGTTTTTT. This chain connects TRBV11-3 to TRBJ1-4; 10 nucleotides match TRBD1. The CDR3 extends over 16 amino acids. The trim removed 5 bases at V and 8 bases at J, leaving 11 bases unmatched. Per the germline V gene, CDR1 is SGHNT and CDR2 is YENEEA.

The chain joins TRBV2 to TRBJ1-6; TRBD1 is a possible D gene (5 bases). V was shortened by 4 bases and J by 14 bases, with 18 bases between the two germline ends. Germline CDR1 and CDR2: SNHLY and FYNNEI. This CDR3 spans 14 amino acids. CDR3 residues: CASSVAQGYGSLHF. DNA for the CDR3: TGTGCCAGCAGTGTCGCTCAGGGTTACGGGTCCCTCCACTTT.

This clone was found once. The chain links TRBV2 to TRBJ2-3, with 10 bases matching TRBD2. There are 13 residues in the CDR3. Trimming at V came to 7 bases and at J to 4 bases, leaving 2 bases not matched to a gene. Per the germline V gene, CDR1 is SNHLY and CDR2 is FYNNEI. Here the CDR3 DNA reads TGTGCCAGCACAGCGGGAGGGTCAGATACGCAGTATTTT. This encodes CASTAGGSDTQYF.

This chain joins TRBV6-5 and TRBJ1-5, with D perhaps matching TRBD1 (5 bases). V gave up 6 bases and J gave up 0 bases, with 12 bases separating them. Germline values: CDR1 MNHEY, CDR2 SVGAGI. This CDR3 is 15 amino acids long. CDR3 region: CASSPDSHSNQPQHF. CDR3 coding DNA: TGTGCCAGCAGCCCAGACAGCCATAGCAATCAGCCCCAGCATTTT.

The chain uses TRBV20-1 and TRBJ2-7; TRBD2 aligns across 8 bases. The CDR3 totals 13 residues. CDR1 is DFQATT and CDR2 is SNEGSKA in the germline V gene (reference sequence). V lost 3 bases to trimming and J lost 6 bases; unmatched junction nucleotides: 7. The CDR3, as DNA: TGCAGTGCTAGTCGGGCGGGAGGAGCCGAGCAGTACTTC. Amino acid sequence: CSASRAGGAEQYF.

This chain uses TRBV7-3 with TRBJ2-2, with D uncertain. The V end was cut by 4 bases, the J end by 0 bases, with 6 bases between. The germline CDR1 and CDR2 sequences are SGHTA and FQGTGA. The CDR3 consists of 14 residues. CDR3 loop: CASSSSANTGELFF. The CDR3 DNA reads as TGTGCCAGCAGCTCCAGCGCGAACACCGGGGAGCTGTTTTTT.

This clone was seen only a few times. V gene TRBV10-1 combines with J gene TRBJ2-3; TRBD2 aligns across 12 bases. Germline CDR1 is WNHNN and CDR2 is SYGVQD (reference sequence). Trimming removed 0 bases from V and 9 bases from J; junction bases left unmatched: 13. The CDR3 loop spans 18 amino acids. Here the CDR3 reads CASSESGASGRAQGTQYF. The DNA for the CDR3 is TGCGCCAGCAGTGAGTCAGGCGCTAGCGGGAGGGCCCAGGGGACGCAGTATTTT.